This T cell receptor (beta chain) derives from a study of blood T cell repertoires in COVID-19. This clone was observed a few times. Germline CDR1 MNHEY, CDR2 SVGAGI. Losses at the gene ends were 10 bases for V and 6 bases for J; bases not matched to a gene: 7. This CDR3 contains 13 residues. This table comes from immunoSEQ multiplex PCR, and its TCRdb copy is limited to in-frame clones, with some not included. The sample consists of 120,000 or so clones, more than 60% of them appearing once. Sequenced material: peripheral blood. J is TRBJ1-5 and V is TRBV6-5; 9 nucleotides line up with TRBD1. This receptor was identified in a man between 65 and 85 years old with acute or convalescent COVID-19. The CDR3 DNA reads as TGTGCCACCAACAGGGGGCTAGGTCAGCCCCAGCATTTT. The encoded protein is CATNRGLGQPQHF.